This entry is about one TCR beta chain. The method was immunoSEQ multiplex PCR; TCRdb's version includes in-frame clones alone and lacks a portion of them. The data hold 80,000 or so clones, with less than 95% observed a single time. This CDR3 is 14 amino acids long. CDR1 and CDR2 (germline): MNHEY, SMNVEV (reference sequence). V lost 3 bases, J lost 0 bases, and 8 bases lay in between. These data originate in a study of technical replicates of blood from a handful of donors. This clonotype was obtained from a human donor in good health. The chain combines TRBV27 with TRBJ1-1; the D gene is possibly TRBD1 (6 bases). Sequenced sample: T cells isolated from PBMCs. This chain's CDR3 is CASSFRGLNTEAFF. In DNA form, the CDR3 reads TGTGCCAGCAGTTTTAGGGGGTTGAACACTGAAGCTTTCTTT.